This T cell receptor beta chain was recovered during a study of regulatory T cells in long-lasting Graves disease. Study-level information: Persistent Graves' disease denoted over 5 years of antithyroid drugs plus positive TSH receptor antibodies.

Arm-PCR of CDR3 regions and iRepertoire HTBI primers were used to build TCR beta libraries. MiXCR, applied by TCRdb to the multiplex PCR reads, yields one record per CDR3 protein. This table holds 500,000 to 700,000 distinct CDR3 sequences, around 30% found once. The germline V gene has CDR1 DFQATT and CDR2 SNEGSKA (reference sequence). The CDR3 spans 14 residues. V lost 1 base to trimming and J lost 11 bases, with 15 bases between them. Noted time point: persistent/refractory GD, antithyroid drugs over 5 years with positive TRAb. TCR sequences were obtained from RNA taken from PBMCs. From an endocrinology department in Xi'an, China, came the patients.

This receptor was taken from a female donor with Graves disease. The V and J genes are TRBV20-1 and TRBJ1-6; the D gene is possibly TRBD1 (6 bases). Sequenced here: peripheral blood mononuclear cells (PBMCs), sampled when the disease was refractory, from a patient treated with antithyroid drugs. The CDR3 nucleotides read TGCAGTGCTAGAGGGACAGTAGACAATCCACCCCTCCACTTT. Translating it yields CSARGTVDNPPLHF.